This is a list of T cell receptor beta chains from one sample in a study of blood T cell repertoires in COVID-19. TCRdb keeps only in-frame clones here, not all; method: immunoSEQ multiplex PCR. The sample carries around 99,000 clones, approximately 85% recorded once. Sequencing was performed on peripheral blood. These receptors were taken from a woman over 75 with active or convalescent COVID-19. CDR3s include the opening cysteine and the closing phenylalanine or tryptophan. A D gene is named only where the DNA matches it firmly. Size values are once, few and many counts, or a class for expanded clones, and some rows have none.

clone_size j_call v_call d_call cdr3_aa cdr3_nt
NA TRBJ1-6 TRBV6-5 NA CASTDGDRPLHF TGTGCCAGCACCGACGGTGACAGGCCCCTCCACTTT
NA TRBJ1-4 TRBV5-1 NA CASSLDSRANEKLFF TGCGCCAGCAGCCTGGACAGTCGAGCTAATGAAAAACTGTTTTTT
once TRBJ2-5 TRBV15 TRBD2 CATSPRTSGRETQYF TGTGCCACCAGCCCCCGGACTAGCGGGAGAGAGACCCAGTACTTC
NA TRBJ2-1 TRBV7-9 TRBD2 CASSSLVGSAGVLMEQFF TGTGCCAGCAGCTCCTTAGTTGGGTCAGCGGGAGTCCTCATGGAGCAGTTCTTC
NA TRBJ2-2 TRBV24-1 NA CATRGSGTGELFF TGTGCCACCAGGGGGAGTGGCACCGGGGAGCTGTTTTTT
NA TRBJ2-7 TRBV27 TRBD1 CASSERPGQGRDEQYF TGTGCCAGCAGTGAAAGGCCGGGACAGGGAAGGGACGAGCAGTACTTC
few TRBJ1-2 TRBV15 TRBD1 CATSRRTTGEGYTF TGTGCCACCAGCAGACGGACGACAGGGGAAGGCTACACCTTC
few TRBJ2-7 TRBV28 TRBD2 CASSPGASGSYEQYF TGTGCCAGCAGTCCCGGGGCTAGCGGTTCCTACGAGCAGTACTTC
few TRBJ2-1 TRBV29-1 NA CSVSDRQLYNEQFF TGCAGCGTTTCCGACAGGCAACTCTACAATGAGCAGTTCTTC
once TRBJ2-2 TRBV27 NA CASSLNLLTGELFF TGTGCCAGCAGTTTAAATTTACTCACCGGGGAGCTGTTTTTT
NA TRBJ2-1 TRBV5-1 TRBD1 CASSFSDRVYNEQFF TGTGCCAGCAGCTTTTCGGACAGGGTCTACAATGAGCAGTTCTTC
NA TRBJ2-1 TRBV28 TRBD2 CASSLSGRGSYNEQFF TGTGCCAGCAGTTTGAGCGGGAGAGGCTCCTACAATGAGCAGTTCTTC
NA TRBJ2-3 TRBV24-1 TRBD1 CATSDSDRGLSLARDTQYF TGTGCCACCAGTGACTCGGACAGGGGGCTTTCCCTCGCGAGAGATACGCAGTATTTT
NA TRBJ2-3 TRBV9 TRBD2 CASSLGLAGAASTDTQYF TGTGCCAGCAGCCTCGGACTAGCGGGGGCCGCTAGCACAGATACGCAGTATTTT
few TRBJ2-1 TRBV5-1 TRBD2 CASSLAGTSVNEQFF TGCGCCAGCAGCTTGGCCGGGACTAGCGTCAATGAGCAGTTCTTC
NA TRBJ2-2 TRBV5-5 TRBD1 CASSLWGQTTGELFF TGTGCCAGCAGCTTGTGGGGACAGACAACCGGGGAGCTGTTTTTT
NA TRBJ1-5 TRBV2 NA CASSRTVGGIQPQHF TGTGCCAGCAGTCGGACAGTCGGCGGTATTCAGCCCCAGCATTTT
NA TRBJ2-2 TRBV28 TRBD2 CASKSSPASGIAVTGELFF TGTGCCAGCAAGTCGTCCCCAGCTAGCGGGATAGCCGTCACCGGGGAGCTGTTTTTT
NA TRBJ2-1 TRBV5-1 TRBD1 CASSLGQGGEQFF TGCGCCAGCAGCTTAGGACAGGGAGGCGAGCAGTTCTTC
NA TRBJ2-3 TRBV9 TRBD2 CASSVATGGPGLAGPASTDTQYF TGTGCCAGCAGCGTAGCTACGGGGGGTCCGGGACTAGCGGGTCCTGCTAGCACAGATACGCAGTATTTT
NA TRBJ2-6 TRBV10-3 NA CAISGLPGATGANVLTF TGTGCCATCAGTGGTCTCCCAGGGGCAACTGGGGCCAACGTCCTGACTTTC
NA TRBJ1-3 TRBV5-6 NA CASSLARGVPFGNTIYF TGTGCCAGCAGCCTAGCCCGGGGGGTCCCCTTTGGAAACACCATATATTTT
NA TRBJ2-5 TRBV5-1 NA CASGGQVQETQYF TGCGCCAGCGGAGGGCAGGTCCAAGAGACCCAGTACTTC
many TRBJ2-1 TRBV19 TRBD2 CASKGLAGNEQFF TGTGCCAGTAAAGGACTAGCCGGCAATGAGCAGTTCTTC
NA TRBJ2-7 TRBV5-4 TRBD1 CASSWGQGSSGEQYF TGTGCCAGCAGCTGGGGACAGGGAAGTTCAGGCGAGCAGTACTTC
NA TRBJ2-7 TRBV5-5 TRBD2 CASSPRGVNSYEQYF TGTGCCAGCAGCCCGCGGGGGGTTAACTCCTACGAGCAGTACTTC
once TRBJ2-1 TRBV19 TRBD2 CASSPSGLAGVYNEQFF TGTGCCAGTAGTCCGTCGGGACTAGCGGGGGTATACAATGAGCAGTTCTTC
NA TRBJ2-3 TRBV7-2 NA CASSTDRFNTQYF TGTGCCAGCAGCACCGACAGGTTTAATACGCAGTATTTT
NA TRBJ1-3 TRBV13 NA CASSLSGPKGNTIYF TGTGCCAGCAGCTTATCCGGTCCGAAGGGAAACACCATATATTTT
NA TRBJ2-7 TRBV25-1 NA CASSEPNREQYF TGTGCCAGCAGTGAGCCAAACAGGGAGCAGTACTTC
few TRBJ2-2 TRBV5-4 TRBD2 CASSLAGGLPPGAGGELFF TGTGCCAGCAGCCTGGCGGGAGGCCTTCCCCCTGGAGCGGGCGGGGAGCTGTTTTTT
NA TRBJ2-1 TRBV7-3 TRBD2 CASSTLAGGGYNEQFF TGTGCCAGCAGCACTTTAGCGGGAGGGGGCTACAATGAGCAGTTCTTC
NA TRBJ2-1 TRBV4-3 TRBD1 CASSQDPTGLHNEQFF TGCGCCAGCAGCCAAGACCCGACAGGGCTCCACAATGAGCAGTTCTTC
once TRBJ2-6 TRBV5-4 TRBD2 CASSGGLADYSGANVLTF TGTGCCAGCAGCGGGGGACTAGCGGACTACTCTGGGGCCAACGTCCTGACTTTC
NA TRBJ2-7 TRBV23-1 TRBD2 CASSQSPLADYEQYF TGCGCCAGCAGTCAATCCCCGCTAGCGGATTACGAGCAGTACTTC
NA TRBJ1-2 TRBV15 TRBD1 CATSRGTGTNYGYTF TGTGCCACCAGCAGGGGGACAGGGACTAACTATGGCTACACCTTC
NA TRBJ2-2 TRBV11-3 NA CASSLGGPNTGELFF TGTGCCAGCAGCTTAGGGGGGCCAAACACCGGGGAGCTGTTTTTT
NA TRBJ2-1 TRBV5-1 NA CASSLDGREYNEQFF TGCGCCAGCAGCTTGGATGGGAGAGAGTACAATGAGCAGTTCTTC
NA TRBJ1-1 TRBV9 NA CASSVGRDSHEAFF TGTGCCAGCAGCGTAGGGCGCGACAGCCATGAAGCTTTCTTT
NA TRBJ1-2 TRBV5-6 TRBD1 CASSLVLLQGGANYGYTF TGTGCCAGCAGCTTGGTCCTTTTGCAGGGGGGAGCTAACTATGGCTACACCTTC
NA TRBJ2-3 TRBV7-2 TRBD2 CASSSHGRSGDTDTQYF TGTGCCAGCAGCTCCCATGGTCGGAGCGGGGACACAGATACGCAGTATTTT
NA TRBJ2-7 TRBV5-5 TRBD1 CASRRTGEIKGYEQYF TGTGCCAGCAGGAGGACAGGGGAGATTAAGGGCTACGAGCAGTACTTC
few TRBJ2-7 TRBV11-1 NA CASSLSQVDTYEQYF TGTGCCAGCAGCTTATCACAGGTGGACACCTACGAGCAGTACTTC